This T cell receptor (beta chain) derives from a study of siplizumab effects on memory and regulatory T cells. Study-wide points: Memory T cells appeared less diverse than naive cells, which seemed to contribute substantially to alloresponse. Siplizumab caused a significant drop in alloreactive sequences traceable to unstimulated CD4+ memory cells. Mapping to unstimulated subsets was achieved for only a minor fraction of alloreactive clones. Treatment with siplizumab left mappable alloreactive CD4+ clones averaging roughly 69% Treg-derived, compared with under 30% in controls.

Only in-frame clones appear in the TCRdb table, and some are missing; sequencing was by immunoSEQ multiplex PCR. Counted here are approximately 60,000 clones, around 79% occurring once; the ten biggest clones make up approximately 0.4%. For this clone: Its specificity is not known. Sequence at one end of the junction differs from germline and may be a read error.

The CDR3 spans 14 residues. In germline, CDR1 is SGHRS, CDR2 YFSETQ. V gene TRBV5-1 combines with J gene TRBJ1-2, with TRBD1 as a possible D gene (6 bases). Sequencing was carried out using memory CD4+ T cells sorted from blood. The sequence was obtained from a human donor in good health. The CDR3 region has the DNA TGTGCCAGCAGCCCCGTGGGGGCTAATTATGGCTACACCTTC. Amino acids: CASSPVGANYGYTF.